The 15 T cell receptor beta chains given below trace back to one sample, sequenced in a study of OX40 agonist ivuxolimab in advanced cancers. The protocol was immunoSEQ multiplex PCR, while the TCRdb copy is restricted to in-frame clones and leaves out a portion. The sample consists of 40,000 or so clones, 85% of them appearing once. The source was CD4+ or CD8+ T cells sorted from blood, collected in a trial of the OX40 agonist ivuxolimab. The receptors shown here come from an adult with an advanced solid tumor such as melanoma, head and neck, liver or kidney cancer.

The rearrangement links TRBV28 to TRBJ2-2; possible D gene TRBD1, 5 bases. The V end lost 4 bases, the J end lost 2 bases, and 11 bases lay between the germline ends. The CDR3 consists of 15 residues. Germline-derived CDR1 and CDR2 are MDHEN and SYDVKM. This chain's CDR3 is CASSSTGVNTGELFF. DNA of the CDR3: TGTGCCAGCAGTTCAACAGGTGTAAACACCGGGGAGCTGTTTTTT. Together with reference TRBV28 and TRBJ2-2, the CDR3 gives the full variable domain: DVKVTQSSRYLVKRTGEKVFLECVQDMDHENMFWYRQDPGLGLRLIYFSYDVKMKEKGDIPEGYSVSREKKERFSLILESASTNQTSMYLCASSSTGVNTGELFFGEGSRLTVL.

This chain joins TRBV29-1 and TRBJ2-3; perhaps TRBD1 as D (6 bases). The V gene lost 5 bases and the J gene lost 1 base, with 13 bases spanning the gap. CDR1 is SQVTM, CDR2 ANQGSEA, per germline. CDR3 length: 14 amino acids. The CDR3 DNA reads as TGCAGCGTTACTCACAGGGTTGGCACAGATACGCAGTATTTT. It specifies CSVTHRVGTDTQYF.

This clone was counted a few times. The chain is built from TRBV7-9 and TRBJ2-7; D is perhaps TRBD1 or TRBD2 (5 bases each). This CDR3 region has 13 residues. Germline V gives CDR1 SEHNR, CDR2 FQNEAQ (reference sequence). Trimming took off 2 bases at V and 5 bases at J, with 10 bases between the two ends. The CDR3 DNA reads as TGTGCCAGCAGCTTATACCAGGGAGACGAGCAGTACTTC. This gives the protein CASSLYQGDEQYF.

This clone has a handful of counts. V is TRBV10-3 and J is TRBJ2-7; D uncertain. Per germline, CDR1 ENHRY and CDR2 SYGVKD. V was cut by 10 bases and J by 2 bases, with 15 bases left in between. This CDR3 contains 13 residues. The CDR3 DNA reads TGTGCCAGCAGGACGGAAGGTCCCTACGAGCAGTACTTC. This codes for CASRTEGPYEQYF.

V is TRBV5-1 and J is TRBJ2-5, with TRBD2 identical over 8 bases. The germline V gene has CDR1 SGHRS and CDR2 YFSETQ. V trimming: 0 bases; J trimming: 5 bases; junction bases outside the gene matches: 3. CDR3 length equals 14 residues. This chain's CDR3 is CASSLGTSFETQYF. The CDR3 DNA sequence: TGCGCCAGCAGCTTGGGGACTAGCTTCGAGACCCAGTACTTC. Complete variable domain (other parts from reference TRBV5-1 and TRBJ2-5): KAGVTQTPRYLIKTRGQQVTLSCSPISGHRSVSWYQQTPGQGLQFLFEYFSETQRNKGNFPGRFSGRQFSNSRSEMNVSTLELGDSALYLCASSLGTSFETQYFGPGTRLLVL.

The V and J genes are TRBV29-1 and TRBJ2-7; 8 bases line up with TRBD2. Trimming removed 5 bases from V and 2 bases from J; junction bases left unmatched: 5. From germline, CDR1 is SQVTM and CDR2 ANQGSEA. The CDR3 is made up of 13 amino acids. CDR3 sequence reads: CSVREGVTYEQYF. CDR3 bases: TGCAGCGTTCGGGAGGGGGTGACCTACGAGCAGTACTTC.

The table lists this clone with a count of one. V and J are TRBV5-1 and TRBJ2-1; TRBD2 aligns across 11 bases. Trimming at V came to 4 bases and at J to 3 bases, leaving 6 bases not matched to a gene. This CDR3 has 16 residues. Germline loops: CDR1 SGHRS, CDR2 YFSETQ. This CDR3 is CASSRPTSGIYNEQFF. CDR3 in DNA: TGCGCCAGCAGCAGACCGACTAGCGGGATCTACAATGAGCAGTTCTTC.

V is TRBV6-4 and J is TRBJ2-3, with a weak D call TRBD1 (6 bases). Germline CDR1 and CDR2: MRHNA and SNTAGT. The CDR3 extends over 13 amino acids. The V gene lost 6 bases and the J gene lost 9 bases, with 16 bases spanning the gap. The CDR3 loop is CASSYLRGETQYF. CDR3 nucleotides: TGTGCCAGCAGCTATCTCAGGGGAGAAACGCAGTATTTT.

The chain recombines TRBV7-3 with TRBJ2-1, with D tentatively TRBD2 (6 bases). With 5 bases removed from V and 1 base from J, the gap between germline ends came to 24 bases. Germline-derived CDR1 and CDR2 are SGHTA and FQGTGA. The CDR3 runs 19 residues. CDR3 protein: CASSPTHQTSFLSYNEQFF. As DNA, the CDR3 is TGTGCCAGCAGCCCAACCCACCAAACTAGCTTTTTATCCTACAATGAGCAGTTCTTC.

In its sample, this clone was seen once. The chain links TRBV25-1 to TRBJ1-4; D uncertain. Looked up from germline, CDR1 is MGHDK and CDR2 is SYGVNS. Trimming pared 1 base from V and 4 bases from J, leaving 10 bases between. This CDR3 is built from 15 residues. CDR3 region: CASSEWNGVNEKLFF. CDR3 DNA: TGTGCCAGCAGTGAATGGAATGGAGTTAATGAAAAACTGTTTTTT.

This clone was counted only a few times. This sequence joins TRBV19 and TRBJ2-1; 9 positions match TRBD1. Germline assignment: CDR1 LNHDA and CDR2 SQIVND (reference sequence). The CDR3 spans 14 residues. After removal of 6 bases from V and 9 bases from J, the junction contained 9 bases not matched to a gene. The CDR3 region is CASRSQGARIEQFF. DNA for the CDR3: TGTGCCAGTAGGTCACAGGGGGCGAGAATTGAGCAGTTCTTC.

The sample holds a few counts of this clone. The V and J genes are TRBV9 and TRBJ2-7; 8 bases align to TRBD2. Germline values: CDR1 SGDLS, CDR2 YYNGEE. The length of the CDR3 is 14 residues. Trimming at V came to 4 bases and at J to 3 bases, leaving 6 bases not matched to a gene. The CDR3 loop is CASSPSGSLYEQYF. CDR3 coding DNA: TGTGCCAGCAGCCCCAGCGGGAGTCTCTACGAGCAGTACTTC.

There are a few counts of this clone. V is TRBV30 and J is TRBJ1-1, with D possibly matching TRBD1 (6 bases). CDR3 size: 13 residues. Deletions cut 0 bases from V and 1 base from J, with 6 bases between. The germline gives CDR1 GTSNPN, CDR2 SVGIG (reference sequence). The chain's CDR3 is CAWSVQGNTEAFF. The CDR3 bases are TGTGCCTGGAGTGTACAGGGGAACACTGAAGCTTTCTTT. Looking up the rest from reference TRBV30 and TRBJ1-1 gives the full variable domain: SQTIHQWPATLVQPVGSPLSLECTVEGTSNPNLYWYRQAAGRGLQLLFYSVGIGQISSEVPQNLSASRPQDRQFILSSKKLLLSDSGFYLCAWSVQGNTEAFFGQGTRLTVV.

V usage is TRBV7-7 and J usage is TRBJ2-7; TRBD1 aligns across 8 bases. The CDR3 runs 14 residues. The V gene's germline CDR1 is SSHAT and CDR2 FNYEAQ (reference sequence). V lost 5 bases, J lost 3 bases, and 6 bases stayed unmatched. CDR3 DNA: TGTGCCAGCAGCCACCGGGACAGGAACTACGAGCAGTACTTC. As protein: CASSHRDRNYEQYF.

The rearrangement joins TRBV6-5 to TRBJ2-5; perhaps TRBD1 as D (6 bases). The CDR3 is made up of 16 amino acids. V lost 0 bases and J lost 2, with 13 bases in between. Looked up from germline, CDR1 is MNHEY and CDR2 is SVGAGI. The CDR3 sequence is CASSYSVGAEQETQYF. The DNA of the CDR3 is TGTGCCAGCAGTTACTCAGTGGGGGCGGAACAAGAGACCCAGTACTTC.